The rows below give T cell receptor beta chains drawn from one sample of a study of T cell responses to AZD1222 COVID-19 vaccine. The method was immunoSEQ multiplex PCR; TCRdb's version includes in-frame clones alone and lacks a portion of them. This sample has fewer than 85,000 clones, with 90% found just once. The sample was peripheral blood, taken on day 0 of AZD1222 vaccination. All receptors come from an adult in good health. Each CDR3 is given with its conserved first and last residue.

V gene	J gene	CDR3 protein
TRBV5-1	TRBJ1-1	CASRYGQGGTEAFF
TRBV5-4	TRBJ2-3	CASSVSRSTSTDTQYF
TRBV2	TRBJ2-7	CASTGDYEQYF
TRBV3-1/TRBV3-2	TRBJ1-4	CASSQNGYSEKLFF
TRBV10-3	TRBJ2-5	CAIRTTSEETQYF
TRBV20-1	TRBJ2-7	CSASGDYEQYF
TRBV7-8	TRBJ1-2	CASSLVGGTGHGYTF
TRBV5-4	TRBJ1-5	CASSTRQGPQHF
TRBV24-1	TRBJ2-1	CATSRGDRKFF
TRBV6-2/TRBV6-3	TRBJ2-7	CASSYAGGYEQYF
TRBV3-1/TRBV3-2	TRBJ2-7	CASSQDEEDRAEQYF
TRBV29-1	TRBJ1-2	CSVASGGGYTF
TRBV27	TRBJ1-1	CASSSSHRRGWATAEAFF
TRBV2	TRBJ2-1	CASRGQGTISEQFF
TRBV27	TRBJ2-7	CASSLGWSSYEQYF
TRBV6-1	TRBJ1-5	CASSEQGPGNQPQHF
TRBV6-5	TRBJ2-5	CASTLAGEGETQYF
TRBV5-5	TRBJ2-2	CASSVGGTGELFF
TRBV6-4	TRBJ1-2	CATREGQNNYGYTF
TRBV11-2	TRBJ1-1	CASSLALGQGTEAFF
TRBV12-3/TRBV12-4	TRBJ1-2	CASASISSGGYTF
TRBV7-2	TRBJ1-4	CASSTYRGLREKLFF
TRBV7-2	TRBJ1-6	CASSVQGLNNSPLHF
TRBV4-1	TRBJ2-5	CASRGIGETQYF
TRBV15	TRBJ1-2	CATSRAANYGYTF
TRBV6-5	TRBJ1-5	CASSYQGRASNQPQHF
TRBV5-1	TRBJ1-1	CASSTSYQNTEAFF
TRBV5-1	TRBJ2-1	CASSVTGADNEQFF
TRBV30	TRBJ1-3	CAWRRTVYSGNTIYF
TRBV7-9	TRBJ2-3	CASSWGPAGVTQYF
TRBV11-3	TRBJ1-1	CASHPLRQGASVEAFF
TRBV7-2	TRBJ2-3	CASSPSAVGTSERDTQYF
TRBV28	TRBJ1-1	CASRPLRGGGTEAFF
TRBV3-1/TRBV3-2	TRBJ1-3	CASSQVPHSLTGNTIYF
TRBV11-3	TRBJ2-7	CASSFGAEGNEQYF
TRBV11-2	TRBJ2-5	CASSVDSETQYF
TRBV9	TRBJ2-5	CASSVDRLQETQYF
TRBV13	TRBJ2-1	CASSFWTGSPINEQFF
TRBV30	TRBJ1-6	CAWSVGLNNSPLHF
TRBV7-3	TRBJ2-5	CASTPGRAEGETQYF
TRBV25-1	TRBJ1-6	CASSEANFNSPLHF
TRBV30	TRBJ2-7	CAWSVGGSAYEQYF
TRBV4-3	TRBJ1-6	CASSQDRTAHNSPLHF
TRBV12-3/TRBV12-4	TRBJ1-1	CASSIYTEAFF
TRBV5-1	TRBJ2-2	CASSSGTSGTGELFF
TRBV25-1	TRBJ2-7	CASSTDRLDEQYF
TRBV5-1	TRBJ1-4	CASSVTSTLPTNEKLFF
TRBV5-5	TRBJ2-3	CASSLAPGGDTQYF
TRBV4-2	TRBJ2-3	CASSQATSGLDTQYF
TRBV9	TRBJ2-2	CASSAQVGTGELFF
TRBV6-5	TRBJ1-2	CASRMTGGDGYGYTF